The 24 T cell receptor beta chains presented below share a single source sample, sequenced in a study of metastatic and nonmetastatic thyroid tumors. TCRdb re-clonotyped the PCR reads via MiXCR. The sample has some 38,000 clones, approximately 20% seen once. Patients were all untreated before their thyroid surgery. Sequenced sample: blood. These receptors were taken from a female donor with papillary thyroid cancer or a benign thyroid nodule (not recorded which). Some clones in this sample may be carry-over from other donors' samples.

This clone has at least ten counts. V is TRBV20-1 and J is TRBJ2-3; D gene unclear. The germline V and J ends were trimmed by 6 bases and 1 base, with 14 bases remaining between them. Germline CDR1 is DFQATT and CDR2 is SNEGSKA (reference sequence). This CDR3 region has 14 residues. Here the CDR3 DNA reads TGCAGTGCCGTCTCTGACGGTCGCACAGATACGCAGTATTTT. This encodes CSAVSDGRTDTQYF.

This clone has at least ten counts. The rearrangement joins TRBV28 to TRBJ1-5; D gene uncertain. The CDR3 is made up of 15 amino acids. Trimming removed 5 bases from V and 8 bases from J, with 19 bases in between. Per the germline V gene, CDR1 is MDHEN and CDR2 is SYDVKM. The CDR3 reads CASSDRRTLREPQHF. CDR3 coding DNA: TGTGCCAGCAGTGACCGGAGGACCCTACGGGAGCCCCAGCATTTT.

This clone was counted at least ten times. Other DNA sequences of this sample code for an identical CDR3. The CDR3 loop reads CASSASGITDTQYF. The DNA for the CDR3 is TGCGCCAGCAGCGCTTCTGGGATCACAGATACGCAGTATTTT. The chain recombines TRBV5-1 with TRBJ2-3; D not resolved. Per the germline V gene, CDR1 is SGHRS and CDR2 is YFSETQ. The CDR3 spans 14 residues. V gave up 4 bases and J gave up 2 bases, with 11 bases separating them.

This clone has a count of ten or more. The V call is TRBV20-1, the J call TRBJ1-1, with 8 bases that match TRBD1. Germline lookup yields CDR1 DFQATT and CDR2 SNEGSKA (reference sequence). The CDR3 sequence is 12 residues long. The trim removed 6 bases at V and 3 bases at J, leaving 3 bases unmatched. The CDR3 loop reads CSAQGAYTEAFF. The DNA for the CDR3 is TGCAGTGCCCAGGGGGCTTACACTGAAGCTTTCTTT.

This clone was seen repeatedly, ten times or more. Since a much larger clone is just one base distant, this may be a read error. This CDR3 is also generated by other DNA sequences in the sample. CDR3 protein: CASKSGPGGTEAFF. CDR3 nucleotides: TGTGCCAGCAAAAGCGGCCCAGGGGGCACTGAAGCTTTCTTT. The chain carries TRBV12-3 or TRBV12-4 and TRBJ1-1, with TRBD1 matching 7 bases. With V trimmed by 7 bases and J by 4 bases, 9 bases remained unmatched. CDR3 size: 14 residues.

This clone has a count of ten or more. The V and J genes are TRBV12-3 or TRBV12-4 and TRBJ2-1; no definite D call. The CDR3 sequence is 16 residues long. V was pared by 6 bases and J by 6 bases, with 21 bases between. The CDR3 loop reads CASSLERFVSFNEQFF. Written as DNA, the CDR3 is TGTGCCAGCAGCCTCGAGAGGTTTGTCTCATTCAATGAGCAGTTCTTC.

The table lists this clone with many counts. One end of the junction fails to match germline, which may point to a read error. This chain connects TRBV12-5 to TRBJ2-7; the D gene is possibly TRBD2 (6 bases). CDR3 length equals 12 residues. Germline V gives CDR1 LGHNT, CDR2 FRNRAP. The CDR3 loop reads CASGLDPRDSHF. The CDR3 region has the DNA TGTGCTAGTGGTTTGGACCCTCGGGACTCTCACTTC.

The chain recombines TRBV27 with TRBJ1-5; D gene unclear. Per germline, CDR1 MNHEY and CDR2 SMNVEV (reference sequence). The CDR3 runs to 14 residues. Trimming pared 4 bases from V and 5 bases from J, leaving 12 bases between. DNA for the CDR3: TGTGCCAGCAGTTCGACATCTACCGATCAGCCCCAGCATTTT. Encoded protein: CASSSTSTDQPQHF.

V is TRBV9 and J is TRBJ2-1; D unresolved. The CDR3 runs 15 residues. The germline CDR1 and CDR2 sequences are SGDLS and YYNGEE. V was cut by 4 bases and J by 6 bases, with 17 bases left in between. The CDR3 sequence: CASSPLVVWVNEQFF. The CDR3 bases are TGTGCCAGCAGCCCTCTCGTGGTATGGGTCAATGAGCAGTTCTTC. The full variable domain, with the rest looked up from reference TRBV9 and TRBJ2-1, is DSGVTQTPKHLITATGQRVTLRCSPRSGDLSVYWYQQSLDQGLQFLIQYYNGEERAKGNILERFSAQQFPDLHSELNLSSLELGDSALYFCASSPLVVWVNEQFFGPGTRLTVL.

In regard to this clone: The junction departs from germline at one end; a sequencing error may be responsible. This chain uses TRBV28 with TRBJ2-5, with D possibly being TRBD1 or TRBD2 (5 bases each). There are 12 residues in the CDR3. Germline CDR1 reads MDHEN; CDR2 reads SYDVKM. The DNA of the CDR3 is TGTGCCAGCACAGAGGGGTTAGAGACGCAGTACTTC. It specifies CASTEGLETQYF.

This clone was counted at least ten times. The chain uses TRBV10-1 and TRBJ2-1; 12 bases fit TRBD2. The CDR3 consists of 15 residues. Per the germline V gene, CDR1 is WNHNN and CDR2 is SYGVQD (reference sequence). J gave up 8 bases and V 4 bases, and 6 bases lay outside the gene matches. CDR3 in amino acids: CASSATSGSWDEQFF. DNA of the CDR3: TGCGCCAGCAGTGCGACTAGCGGGAGTTGGGATGAGCAGTTCTTC.

With respect to this clone: One junction end does not reproduce the germline sequence, and a read error may be involved. The rearrangement joins TRBV6-1 to TRBJ2-2, with a weak D call TRBD2 (6 bases). Germline assignment: CDR1 MNHNS and CDR2 SASEGT. The CDR3 runs to 15 residues. CDR3 loop: CASSPSASSGGELFF. CDR3 DNA: TGCGCCAGCAGTCCCTCCGCGTCTTCGGGCGGGGAGCTGTTTTTC.

This clone was counted once. V and J are TRBV11-2 and TRBJ2-1; TRBD1 aligns across 9 bases. Germline CDR1 is SGHAT and CDR2 is FQNNGV. The CDR3 loop spans 16 amino acids. V trimming: 5 bases; J trimming: 8 bases; junction bases outside the gene matches: 13. CDR3 sequence: CASSKSGTGIWHEQFF. The CDR3 DNA reads TGTGCCAGCAGCAAATCCGGGACAGGGATTTGGCATGAGCAGTTCTTC.

The gene calls are TRBV16 and TRBJ2-7; no definite D call. With 0 bases removed from V and 4 bases from J, the gap between germline ends came to 16 bases. This CDR3 is built from 16 residues. Germline V gene data show CDR1 as KGHSY and CDR2 as FQNENV. The CDR3 coding sequence is TGTGCCAGCAGCCAATCGTTGACACTGTGGAAATACGAGCAGTACTTC. Translating it yields CASSQSLTLWKYEQYF.

This clone was counted many times. The J gene is TRBJ2-4, the V gene TRBV28, with 11 bases fitting TRBD1. V trimming: 8 bases; J trimming: 0 bases; junction bases outside the gene matches: 3. Germline V gives CDR1 MDHEN, CDR2 SYDVKM. There are 15 residues in the CDR3. DNA for the CDR3: TGTGCCAGCCTGGGACAGGGGGAAGCCAAAAACATTCAGTACTTC. It yields the protein CASLGQGEAKNIQYF. Based on the CDR3 plus reference TRBV28 and TRBJ2-4, the full variable domain is DVKVTQSSRYLVKRTGEKVFLECVQDMDHENMFWYRQDPGLGLRLIYFSYDVKMKEKGDIPEGYSVSREKKERFSLILESASTNQTSMYLCASLGQGEAKNIQYFGAGTRLSVL.

This clone was recorded many times. The V call is TRBV7-9, the J call TRBJ2-1, with TRBD2 matching 10 bases. This CDR3 spans 16 amino acids. Trimming cost V 6 bases and J 0 bases; bases outside gene matches: 5. CDR1 is SEHNR and CDR2 is FQNEAQ in the germline V gene (reference sequence). The CDR3, as DNA: TGTGCCAGCAGACCCAGACTAGCGGGCTCCTACAATGAGCAGTTCTTC. Residues: CASRPRLAGSYNEQFF.

This clone was counted ten times or more. This chain uses TRBV5-8 with TRBJ1-3; no reliable D call. CDR3 length: 13 amino acids. The ends were cut back, 1 base at V and 14 bases at J, with 16 bases in the middle. The germline gives CDR1 SGHTS, CDR2 YDEGEE. The CDR3: CASSLYDSRALYF. In DNA, the CDR3 is TGTGCCAGCAGCTTGTACGACTCGCGGGCCTTATATTTT.

This clone was observed many times. The chain uses TRBV20-1 and TRBJ2-4; no reliable D call. V dropped 3 bases and J dropped 9 bases, with 12 bases sitting between them. This CDR3 is built from 12 residues. Per germline, CDR1 DFQATT and CDR2 SNEGSKA (reference sequence). The CDR3 loop reads CSASYLIGIQYF. The CDR3 DNA follows: TGCAGTGCTAGTTATCTAATCGGCATTCAGTACTTC.

This clone has at least ten counts. The chain carries TRBV11-2 and TRBJ2-7; D gene ambiguous. Germline lookup yields CDR1 SGHAT and CDR2 FQNNGV. The CDR3 loop spans 12 amino acids. V was pared by 2 bases and J by 5 bases, with 7 bases between. This CDR3 is CASSLISDEQYF. The CDR3 nucleotides are TGTGCCAGCAGCTTAATATCGGACGAGCAGTACTTC.

This clone was seen repeatedly, ten times or more. The chain couples TRBV10-1 to TRBJ2-7, with a possible D match to TRBD2 (5 bases). The CDR3 length is 14 residues. V lost 2 bases and J lost 7, with 15 bases in between. CDR1 is WNHNN and CDR2 is SYGVQD in the germline V gene (reference sequence). This chain's CDR3 is CASSEARGMWEQYF. CDR3 coding DNA: TGCGCCAGCAGTGAGGCCCGAGGGATGTGGGAGCAGTACTTC.

In its sample, this clone was seen many times. The chain combines TRBV10-3 with TRBJ2-3, with 10 bases fitting TRBD2. From germline, CDR1 is ENHRY and CDR2 SYGVKD. V was clipped by 9 bases and J by 0 bases; unmatched bases: 6. This CDR3 spans 15 amino acids. The CDR3 loop reads CAIQSSGGSTDTQYF. In nucleotides, the CDR3 is TGTGCCATTCAATCTAGCGGGGGAAGCACAGATACGCAGTATTTT.

This clone was seen a few times. The chain employs TRBV2 and TRBJ2-7, with 8 bases fitting TRBD2. This CDR3 region has 13 residues. The V and J ends lost 5 bases and 4 bases, in that order; junction bases with no gene match: 4. Germline assignment: CDR1 SNHLY and CDR2 FYNNEI. DNA of the CDR3: TGTGCCAGCAGTTCAAGCGGGAGATACGAGCAGTACTTC. Translated: CASSSSGRYEQYF.

A few counts support this clone. Given a much more abundant clone one base away, this may be a read error. The chain combines TRBV20-1 with TRBJ2-3; 9 nucleotides align to TRBD2. V trimming: 7 bases; J trimming: 9 bases; junction bases outside the gene matches: 5. The CDR3 runs 11 residues. Germline V gives CDR1 DFQATT, CDR2 SNEGSKA (reference sequence). The chain's CDR3 is CSGLAVVTQYF. CDR3 in DNA: TGCAGTGGACTAGCGGTAGTCACGCAGTATTTT.

In its sample, this clone was seen once. The identical CDR3 is also encoded by other nucleotide sequences in the sample. The V and J genes are TRBV7-3 and TRBJ2-1; 11 bases are a match to TRBD2. This CDR3 is 15 amino acids long. V gave up 2 bases and J gave up 10 bases; unmatched junction bases: 7. Germline CDR1 and CDR2: SGHTA and FQGTGA. The CDR3 region has the DNA TGTGCCAGCAGCTTACTAGCGGGAGGTTTTAACGAGCAGTTCTTC. Translating gives CASSLLAGGFNEQFF. Together with reference TRBV7-3 and TRBJ2-1, the CDR3 gives the full variable domain: GAGVSQTPSNKVTEKGKYVELRCDPISGHTALYWYRQSLGQGPEFLIYFQGTGAADDSGLPNDRFFAVRPEGSVSTLKIQRTERGDSAVYLCASSLLAGGFNEQFFGPGTRLTVL.